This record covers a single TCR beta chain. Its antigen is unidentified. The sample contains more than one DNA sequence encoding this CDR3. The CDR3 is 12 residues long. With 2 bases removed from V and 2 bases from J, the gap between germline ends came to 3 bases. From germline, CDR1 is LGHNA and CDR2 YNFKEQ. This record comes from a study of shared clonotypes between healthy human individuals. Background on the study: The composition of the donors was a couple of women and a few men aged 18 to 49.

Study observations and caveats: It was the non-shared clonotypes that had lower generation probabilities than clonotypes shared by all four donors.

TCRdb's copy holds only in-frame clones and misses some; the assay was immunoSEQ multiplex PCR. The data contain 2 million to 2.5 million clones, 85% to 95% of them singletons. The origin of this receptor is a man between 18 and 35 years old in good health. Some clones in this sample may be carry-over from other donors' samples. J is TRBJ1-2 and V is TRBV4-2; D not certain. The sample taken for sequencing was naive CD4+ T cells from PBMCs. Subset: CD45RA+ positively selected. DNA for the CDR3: TGTGCCAGCAGCCAATCCAACTATGGCTACACCTTC. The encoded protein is CASSQSNYGYTF.